The present T cell receptor (beta chain) was sequenced within a study of blood T cell repertoires in COVID-19. Across the study: Donors in the United States, Italy and Spain gave samples during acute or convalescent COVID-19. From T cells, B-cell-depleted T cells, or PBMCs came the material, which was cDNA or gDNA.

This clone was counted only a few times. Only in-frame clones appear in the TCRdb table, and some are missing; sequencing was by immunoSEQ multiplex PCR. The sample shows 250,000 to 300,000 clones, about 88% of them seen only once. Followed longitudinally, the Seattle patients had been enrolled during active infection. Germline V gene sequence: CDR1 MNHEY, CDR2 SVGEGT. The CDR3 is 12 residues long. Between the trimmed V and J ends, which lost 6 bases and 11 bases, there was a span of 14 bases. Material for sequencing was peripheral blood. This sequence originates from a woman aged 70-85 years with COVID-19, enrolled during active disease. The V and J genes are TRBV6-2 or TRBV6-3 and TRBJ1-5, with D possibly being TRBD1 (5 bases). CDR3 coding DNA: TGTGCCAGCAGCGACAGCCGCGGAGCCCAGCATTTT. It encodes CASSDSRGAQHF.